One sample yielded the 27 T cell receptor beta chains listed below, sequenced in a study of shared clonotypes between healthy human individuals (TCRdb year 2020). Library preparation employed the immunoSEQ multiplex PCR assay. TCRdb mirrors the immuneACCESS table, restricted to in-frame sequences. Some clones are absent from its copies; in checked studies, under half trace to an unresolved V gene, and the reason for the others is unknown. In this sample the table shows around 2,000,000 clones, just over 90% of which occur a single time. The top ten clones comprise 1.5% to 2% of the sample. For the CD8 naive samples, CD45RO-negative cells were positively selected for CCR7, yielding a CD45RA+CCR7+ population from which TemRA cells were excluded. The sample was naive CD8+ T cells from PBMCs. The sample's cell subset or site label, decoded: CD45RA+CCR7+. Receptors originate from a man aged 18 to 29 in good health. Some clones in this sample may be carry-over from other donors' samples.

CDR3 amino acids: CASSQDGQDYNEQFF. The CDR3 bases are TGCGCCAGCAGCCAAGACGGGCAGGATTACAATGAGCAGTTCTTC. V and J are TRBV4-3 and TRBJ2-1; D is uncertain. The CDR3 is made up of 15 amino acids. V lost 0 bases, J lost 4 bases, and 10 bases lay in between. The germline gives CDR1 LGHNA, CDR2 YSLEER.

V is TRBV19 and J is TRBJ2-5; D possibly uses TRBD1 or TRBD2 (5 bases each). CDR1 is LNHDA and CDR2 is SQIVND in the germline V gene (reference sequence). Trimming shortened V by 6 bases and J by 3 bases, and 14 bases separated the two germline ends. The CDR3 length is 14 residues. The CDR3 DNA is TGTGCCAGTAGAGGGACCATCACCAAAGAGACCCAGTACTTC. It encodes CASRGTITKETQYF.

The chain carries TRBV27 and TRBJ2-7; TRBD2 might be the D (6 bases). V dropped 8 bases and J dropped 2 bases, with 13 bases sitting between them. Germline V gives CDR1 MNHEY, CDR2 SMNVEV (reference sequence). The CDR3 length is 13 residues. The DNA of the CDR3 is TGTGCCAGCGGGGGACTGCCCACCTACGAGCAGTACTTC. This codes for CASGGLPTYEQYF.

This clone was found once. J is TRBJ2-2 and V is TRBV30, with TRBD2 as a possible D gene (5 bases). With 1 base removed from V and 5 bases from J, the gap between germline ends came to 14 bases. From germline, CDR1 is GTSNPN and CDR2 SVGIG (reference sequence). The CDR3 runs to 15 residues. The CDR3 region has the DNA TGTGCCTGGAGTGCACCACCGGGATTTACCGGGGAGCTGTTTTTT. Protein product: CAWSAPPGFTGELFF.

The chain is built from TRBV9 and TRBJ2-3; D is possibly TRBD1 or TRBD2 (6 bases each). The CDR3 is 13 amino acids. V was cut by 3 bases and J by 9 bases, with 14 bases left in between. Looked up from germline, CDR1 is SGDLS and CDR2 is YYNGEE. CDR3 in DNA: TGTGCCAGCAGCGAGGGGGGCGGGAACACGCAGTATTTT. Translating gives CASSEGGGNTQYF.

The chain couples TRBV7-3 to TRBJ2-3; TRBD2 aligns across 10 bases. With V trimmed by 4 bases and J by 2 bases, 3 bases remained unmatched. Germline V gene data show CDR1 as SGHTA and CDR2 as FQGTGA. The CDR3 runs to 15 residues. CDR3 coding DNA: TGTGCCAGCAGCTGGACTAGCGGAAACACAGATACGCAGTATTTT. Translation gives CASSWTSGNTDTQYF.

The chain uses TRBV9 and TRBJ2-7; D call uncertain. CDR1 is SGDLS and CDR2 is YYNGEE in the germline V gene. The ends were cut back, 0 bases at V and 6 bases at J, with 10 bases in the middle. The CDR3 length is 13 residues. The CDR3 region is CASSVANKAEQYF. As DNA, the CDR3 is TGTGCCAGCAGCGTAGCGAACAAGGCCGAGCAGTACTTC.

J is TRBJ2-7 and V is TRBV4-2, with 8 bases identical to TRBD1. V lost 0 bases, J lost 2 bases, and 3 bases stayed unmatched. The CDR3 sequence is 15 residues long. Germline V gene data show CDR1 as LGHNA and CDR2 as YNFKEQ. The CDR3 loop is CASSQDPGGAYEQYF. The CDR3 DNA reads as TGTGCCAGCAGCCAAGATCCAGGGGGCGCCTACGAGCAGTACTTC.

The CDR3 bases are TGCGCCAGCAGCCAAGATGGGCGGTACCAAGAGACCCAGTACTTC. It encodes CASSQDGRYQETQYF. The rearrangement joins TRBV4-1 to TRBJ2-5; no reliable D call. The CDR3 extends over 15 amino acids. Looked up from germline, CDR1 is MGHRA and CDR2 is YSYEKL. V was shortened by 0 bases and J by 0 bases, with 8 bases between the two germline ends.

The J gene is TRBJ2-1, the V gene TRBV5-4, with 11 positions matching TRBD2. V was clipped by 1 base and J by 15 bases; unmatched bases: 6. The CDR3 sequence is 13 residues long. From germline, CDR1 is SGHNT and CDR2 YYREEE (reference sequence). The CDR3 DNA follows: TGTGCCAGCAGCTTGAGTAGCGGGAGGGGATGGTTCTTC. Translated: CASSLSSGRGWFF.

The chain couples TRBV9 to TRBJ2-7; D is perhaps TRBD1 (5 bases). Between the trimmed V and J ends, which lost 0 bases and 5 bases, there was a span of 15 bases. The CDR3 runs to 15 residues. CDR1 is SGDLS, CDR2 YYNGEE, per germline. Here the CDR3 reads CASSVEVGVGNEQYF. The DNA for the CDR3 is TGTGCCAGCAGCGTAGAGGTAGGGGTGGGGAACGAGCAGTACTTC.

V and J are TRBV14 and TRBJ2-3; 11 bases are a match to TRBD2. The CDR3 totals 16 residues. V dropped 0 bases and J dropped 5; count of bases not matched to a gene: 4. From germline, CDR1 is SGHDN and CDR2 FVKESK. The CDR3 DNA is TGTGCCAGCAGCCAAGAGACTAGCGGGATCGTAGATACGCAGTATTTT. Translating it yields CASSQETSGIVDTQYF. The variable domain in full, with the rest retrieved from reference TRBV14 and TRBJ2-3, is EAGVTQFPSHSVIEKGQTVTLRCDPISGHDNLYWYRRVMGKEIKFLLHFVKESKQDESGMPNNRFLAERTGGTYSTLKVQPAELEDSGVYFCASSQETSGIVDTQYFGPGTRLTVL.

The V gene is TRBV7-9, the J gene TRBJ1-3; D remains ambiguous. Trimming shortened V by 2 bases and J by 0 bases, and 8 bases separated the two germline ends. Per the germline V gene, CDR1 is SEHNR and CDR2 is FQNEAQ (reference sequence). The length of the CDR3 is 15 residues. CDR3 DNA: TGTGCCAGCAGCTTATCTCGGGACTCTGGAAACACCATATATTTT. Translated: CASSLSRDSGNTIYF.

The chain uses TRBV7-9 and TRBJ1-2; D may be TRBD1 (5 bases). The CDR3 totals 12 residues. Germline CDR1 reads SEHNR; CDR2 reads FQNEAQ (reference sequence). Trimming cost V 10 bases and J 2 bases, with 11 bases left between them. CDR3 DNA: TGTGCCACCCCGACAGAGAACTATGGCTACACCTTC. This gives the protein CATPTENYGYTF.

The chain couples TRBV7-3 to TRBJ2-5; TRBD2 matches 12 bases. The CDR3 covers 20 residues. V was pared by 2 bases and J by 3 bases, with 16 bases of the junction left unmatched. The germline CDR1 and CDR2 sequences are SGHTA and FQGTGA. The CDR3 loop is CASSLSHGTSGRFGEETQYF. The CDR3 DNA is TGTGCCAGCAGCTTATCTCATGGAACTAGCGGGAGGTTCGGTGAAGAGACCCAGTACTTC.

CDR3: CAWSGGVGSPLHF. The CDR3 DNA reads TGTGCCTGGAGCGGGGGAGTCGGGTCACCCCTCCACTTT. The chain recombines TRBV30 with TRBJ1-6; D perhaps matches TRBD1 (5 bases). The germline V gene has CDR1 GTSNPN and CDR2 SVGIG (reference sequence). V shed 3 bases and J shed 10 bases, with 13 bases lying between them. The CDR3 consists of 13 residues.

The rearrangement links TRBV27 to TRBJ1-1, with D perhaps TRBD1 (6 bases). Germline V CDR1 and CDR2: MNHEY, SMNVEV (reference sequence). The germline V and J ends were trimmed by 1 base and 6 bases, with 15 bases remaining between them. The CDR3 loop spans 15 amino acids. The CDR3 region has the DNA TGTGCCAGCAGTTTATTTCGGACAGCGGGGGCTGAAGCTTTCTTT. It translates to CASSLFRTAGAEAFF.

The V gene is TRBV6-6, the J gene TRBJ1-1; D is possibly TRBD1 (5 bases). The CDR3 extends over 14 amino acids. Germline V gene data show CDR1 as MNHNY and CDR2 as SVGAGI (reference sequence). CDR3 sequence reads: CASRTWGVNTEAFF. The CDR3 DNA reads as TGTGCGTCACGAACTTGGGGGGTAAACACTGAAGCTTTCTTT.

Notes on this clone: Other DNA sequences from this sample encode an identical CDR3 as well. The chain combines TRBV27 with TRBJ2-7, with a tentative D call TRBD2 (6 bases). Trimming shortened V by 3 bases and J by 1 base, and 13 bases separated the two germline ends. CDR1 MNHEY and CDR2 SMNVEV come from the germline V gene (reference sequence). The CDR3 consists of 15 residues. CDR3 sequence: CASSLSPGTSYEQYF. CDR3 DNA: TGTGCCAGCAGTTTGTCCCCCGGGACTTCCTACGAGCAGTACTTC.

The chain combines TRBV7-8 with TRBJ2-2; tentatively, D is TRBD2 (6 bases). The CDR3 sequence is 17 residues long. Per germline, CDR1 SGHVS and CDR2 FQNEAQ. V dropped 1 base and J dropped 3 bases, with 15 bases sitting between them. Here the CDR3 reads CASSLGLSGFYTGELFF. The CDR3 region has the DNA TGTGCCAGCAGCTTAGGCTTGAGCGGGTTCTACACCGGGGAGCTGTTTTTT.

The genes are TRBV9 and TRBJ1-3; D not certain. CDR3 size: 15 residues. V was pared by 1 base and J by 0 bases, with 8 bases between. CDR1 and CDR2 from the germline V gene are SGDLS and YYNGEE. The CDR3 nucleotides are TGTGCCAGCAGCGTATCTGGTGCCTCTGGAAACACCATATATTTT. Translating it yields CASSVSGASGNTIYF.

The CDR3 reads CASSSGLAKNIQYF. CDR3 nucleotide sequence: TGTGCCAGCAGCTCGGGACTTGCCAAAAACATTCAGTACTTC. This chain connects TRBV7-2 to TRBJ2-4, with D possibly being TRBD2 (6 bases). The CDR3 is made up of 14 amino acids. The germline V and J ends were trimmed by 4 bases and 1 base, with 8 bases remaining between them. The germline gives CDR1 SGHTA, CDR2 FQGNSA.

This rearrangement joins TRBV27 to TRBJ2-2; no definite D call. Germline V gene lookup returns CDR1 MNHEY and CDR2 SMNVEV (reference sequence). The germline V and J ends were trimmed by 5 bases and 5 bases, with 9 bases remaining between them. CDR3 size: 13 residues. CDR3 region: CASSVVRTGELFF. The CDR3, as DNA: TGTGCCAGCAGTGTGGTCAGAACCGGGGAGCTGTTTTTT.

V gene TRBV5-8 combines with J gene TRBJ1-1; possible D gene TRBD1, 5 bases. CDR3 length: 14 residues. Germline CDR1 SGHTS, CDR2 YDEGEE. The V gene lost 3 bases and the J gene lost 2 bases, with 11 bases spanning the gap. The CDR3 DNA sequence: TGTGCCAGCAGCTGGTACGGGACTAACACTGAAGCTTTCTTT. Encoded protein: CASSWYGTNTEAFF. Based on the CDR3 plus reference TRBV5-8 and TRBJ1-1, the full variable domain is EAGVTQSPTHLIKTRGQQATLRCSPISGHTSVYWYQQALGLGLQFLLWYDEGEERNRGNFPPRFSGRQFPNYSSELNVNALELEDSALYLCASSWYGTNTEAFFGQGTRLTVV.

The chain is built from TRBV6-5 and TRBJ2-7; the match to TRBD1 covers 8 bases. Germline V gene data show CDR1 as MNHEY and CDR2 as SVGAGI. V shed 0 bases and J 7 bases; nucleotides not matched to a gene: 8. The CDR3 extends over 15 amino acids. CDR3: CASSYSGGQAGEQYF. CDR3 nucleotides: TGTGCCAGCAGTTACTCTGGGGGACAGGCGGGGGAGCAGTACTTC.

The rearrangement uses TRBV5-5 and TRBJ1-2; D is undetermined. This CDR3 comprises 15 residues. V lost 1 base, J lost 2 bases, and 12 bases lay in between. Germline CDR1 is SGHKS and CDR2 is YYEKEE (reference sequence). The chain's CDR3 is CASSLMWEPNYGYTF. For the CDR3, the DNA is TGTGCCAGCAGCTTGATGTGGGAACCGAACTATGGCTACACCTTC.

The gene calls are TRBV5-8 and TRBJ1-2; tentatively, D is TRBD1 (6 bases). Germline loops: CDR1 SGHTS, CDR2 YDEGEE. The CDR3 extends over 15 amino acids. V gave up 2 bases and J gave up 3 bases, with 14 bases separating them. The CDR3 nucleotides read TGTGCCAGCAGCTTTAGGACAGAAACCCACTATGGCTACACCTTC. Translating it yields CASSFRTETHYGYTF.